The rows below give T cell receptor beta chains drawn from one sample of a study of blood T cells in healthy people across ages. Using its own MiXCR run on the 5' RACE reads, TCRdb lists one record per CDR3 protein. The table has approximately 1,700,000 distinct CDR3 sequences, about 39% seen once. The specimen was blood. All receptors come from a human donor in good health. Both conserved end residues are part of each CDR3. A D gene is named only where the DNA matches it firmly. Size values are once, few and many counts, or a class for expanded clones, and some rows have none.

>TRBD2|TRBJ2-6|.|TRBV30
CAWSSKPGLAGGPGANVLTF
TGTGCCTGGAGTTCCAAGCCGGGACTAGCGGGGGGGCCTGGGGCCAACGTCCTGACTTTC
>.|TRBJ1-6|.|TRBV6-2/TRBV6-3
CASSFDPKRSPLHF
TGTGCCAGCAGCTTTGACCCTAAGCGTTCACCCCTCCACTTT
>.|TRBJ1-1|.|TRBV4-3
CASSQGDTLGATEAFF
TGCGCCAGCAGCCAAGGGGACACCCTTGGCGCCACTGAAGCTTTCTTT
>TRBD1|TRBJ2-3|.|TRBV5-1
CASSLDVTGADTQYF
TGCGCCAGCAGCTTGGATGTGACAGGGGCAGATACGCAGTATTTT
>TRBD1|TRBJ2-7|.|TRBV6-5
CASSGRQGFYEQYF
TGTGCCAGCAGTGGGAGACAGGGGTTCTACGAGCAGTACTTC
>.|TRBJ1-2|.|TRBV5-6
CASSRSEGFGYTF
TGTGCCAGCAGCCGCTCAGAGGGTTTCGGCTACACCTTC
>.|TRBJ2-3|.|TRBV6-1
CASLLGLSFTDTQYF
TGTGCCAGCCTCCTCGGGTTATCTTTCACAGATACGCAGTATTTT
>.|TRBJ2-1|.|TRBV20-1
CSAEDYRNNEQFF
TGCAGTGCCGAAGACTATCGAAACAATGAGCAATTCTTC
>.|TRBJ2-5|.|TRBV4-2
CASSRSQGPQETQYF
TGTGCCAGCAGCCGGTCACAGGGACCCCAAGAGACCCAGTACTTC
>.|TRBJ2-5|.|TRBV29-1
CSVDLPGKTQYF
TGCAGCGTTGATCTTCCAGGAAAGACCCAGTACTTC
>.|TRBJ1-1|few|TRBV5-5
CASSWGTSGTEAFF
TGTGCCAGCAGCTGGGGGACATCTGGGACTGAAGCTTTCTTT
>.|TRBJ1-2|.|TRBV14
CASSHLGQDDYGYTF
TGTGCCAGCAGCCACCTAGGCCAGGATGACTATGGCTACACCTTC
>.|TRBJ2-7|.|TRBV7-2
CASSFTPGQYEQYF
TGTGCCAGCAGCTTTACCCCGGGGCAATACGAGCAGTACTTC
>.|TRBJ2-7|.|TRBV5-1
CASSLGAADYEQYF
TGCGCCAGCAGCTTGGGGGCAGCCGACTACGAGCAGTACTTC
>TRBD1|TRBJ2-7|few|TRBV10-3
CAISEWTGQGDEQYF
TGTGCCATCAGTGAGTGGACAGGGCAAGGGGACGAGCAGTACTTC
>.|TRBJ2-5|many|TRBV20-1
CSARPRGASLYQETQYF
TGCAGTGCTCGCCCGCGGGGAGCCAGTCTTTACCAAGAGACCCAGTACTTC
>.|TRBJ1-1|few|TRBV12-3/TRBV12-4
CASNRMGEEAFF
TGTGCCAGCAATCGTATGGGAGAAGAAGCTTTCTTT
>TRBD2|TRBJ2-1|.|TRBV4-1
CASSQDAGTSWEQFF
TGCGCCAGCAGCCAAGATGCCGGGACTAGCTGGGAGCAGTTCTTC
>.|TRBJ2-7|.|TRBV12-3/TRBV12-4
CASTLGRTYEQYF
TGTGCCAGCACTCTAGGACGAACCTACGAGCAGTACTTC
>.|TRBJ1-6|.|TRBV7-9
CASSSSDRSPLHF
TGTGCCAGCAGCTCCTCTGACAGATCACCCCTCCACTTT
>TRBD2|TRBJ2-7|few|TRBV29-1
CSVGAGGPSEQYF
TGCAGCGTTGGGGCGGGGGGGCCGTCCGAGCAGTACTTC
>.|TRBJ1-5|few|TRBV20-1
CSARQGLSQPQHF
TGCAGTGCTAGACAGGGTCTGAGTCAGCCCCAGCATTTT
>.|TRBJ2-7|few|TRBV4-3
CASSQDLSGGVTEQYF
TGCGCCAGCAGCCAAGATCTTTCCGGCGGTGTGACCGAGCAGTACTTC
>.|TRBJ1-1|.|TRBV29-1
CSVVYWGQNTEAFF
TGCAGCGTTGTTTACTGGGGACAGAACACTGAAGCTTTCTTT
>.|TRBJ2-1|many|TRBV4-2
CASSQGGPYNEQFF
TGTGCCAGCAGCCAAGGGGGACCTTACAATGAGCAGTTCTTC
>TRBD1|TRBJ2-7|few|TRBV7-2
CATSRDRLSYEQYF
TGTGCCACCAGTAGGGACAGGTTATCCTACGAGCAGTACTTC
>TRBD1|TRBJ1-2|.|TRBV28
CASTSLGGQVATNYGYTF
TGTGCCAGCACTTCGCTAGGGGGACAGGTGGCAACTAACTATGGCTACACCTTC
>.|TRBJ2-3|.|TRBV12-3/TRBV12-4
CASSRSTDAQYF
TGTGCCAGCAGTCGCAGCACGGATGCGCAGTATTTT
>.|TRBJ2-7|few|TRBV11-3
CASSLPGNSYEQYF
TGTGCCAGCAGCTTACCCGGAAACTCCTACGAGCAGTACTTC
>.|TRBJ1-2|.|TRBV6-5
CASSYGRNNYGYTF
TGTGCCAGCAGTTACGGCAGAAATAACTATGGCTACACCTTC
>TRBD2|TRBJ2-3|.|TRBV13
CASSLGRLGGLAATTDTQYF
TGTGCCAGCAGCTTAGGCCGCCTGGGGGGACTAGCGGCAACCACAGATACGCAGTATTTT
>.|TRBJ2-3|.|TRBV27
CASSKLTESSTDTQYF
TGTGCCAGCAGTAAATTGACAGAGTCTAGCACAGATACGCAGTATTTT
>.|TRBJ2-2|.|TRBV10-3
CAISESPGAGTGELFF
TGTGCCATCAGTGAGTCGCCGGGGGCTGGGACCGGGGAGCTGTTTTTT
>.|TRBJ2-3|few|TRBV20-1
CSVSGIFKSTDTQYF
TGCAGTGTTTCCGGGATTTTCAAAAGCACAGATACGCAGTATTTT
>.|TRBJ1-6|few|TRBV7-9
CASSKDGLGLNSPLHF
TGTGCCAGCAGTAAGGACGGCCTGGGGTTGAATTCACCCCTCCACTTT
>.|TRBJ2-7|.|TRBV9
CASSEGGSSYNEQDF
TGTGCCAGCAGCGAGGGGGGAAGCTCCTACAACGAGCAGGACTTC
>TRBD2|TRBJ2-5|.|TRBV4-1
CASSQGPSGGMGETQYF
TGCGCCAGCAGCCAAGGACCTAGCGGGGGGATGGGGGAGACCCAGTACTTC
>TRBD1|TRBJ1-2|.|TRBV29-1
CSVEDGTGGAGDGYTF
TGCAGCGTTGAAGATGGGACAGGGGGCGCAGGGGACGGCTACACCTTC
>TRBD1|TRBJ2-6|.|TRBV10-3
CAISESRGPGANVLTF
TGTGCCATCAGTGAGTCCAGGGGGCCTGGGGCCAACGTCCTGACTTTC
>.|TRBJ2-5|once|TRBV2
CASRMGTVQYF
TGTGCCAGCAGGATGGGGACTGTGCAGTACTTC
>.|TRBJ1-2|few|TRBV29-1
CSVDPTGYGYTF
TGCAGCGTTGACCCCACTGGGTATGGCTACACCTTC
>.|TRBJ2-4|few|TRBV12-3/TRBV12-4
CASSLPGPDSVQYF
TGTGCCAGCAGTTTGCCGGGACCTGATTCTGTGCAGTACTTC
>TRBD1|TRBJ1-2|few|TRBV7-2
CASSPQTDRDYGYTF
TGTGCCAGCAGCCCCCAGACAGACAGGGACTATGGCTACACCTTC
>.|TRBJ1-2|.|TRBV20-1
CSARGLGQNYGYTF
TGCAGTGCTAGAGGATTGGGGCAGAACTATGGCTACACCTTC
>.|TRBJ1-5|few|TRBV7-6
CASSLGPAASNQPQHF
TGTGCCAGCAGCCTCGGACCGGCTGCTAGCAATCAGCCCCAGCATTTT
>TRBD2|TRBJ2-1|many|TRBV29-1
CSALAGGVYNEQFF
TGCAGCGCTCTAGCGGGGGGCGTCTACAATGAGCAGTTCTTC
>.|TRBJ1-4|once|TRBV20-1
CSARDWTDINEKRFF
TGCAGTGCTAGAGACTGGACAGATATTAATGAAAAACGGTTTTTT
>.|TRBJ2-7|few|TRBV5-1
CASSLGSNSYEQYF
TGCGCCAGCAGCTTGGGGTCTAACTCCTACGAGCAGTACTTC
>TRBD2|TRBJ2-2|.|TRBV12-3/TRBV12-4
CASRGAGGATGELFF
TGTGCCAGCAGGGGAGCGGGGGGTGCGACCGGGGAGCTGTTTTTT
>.|TRBJ2-1|.|TRBV4-1
CASSRGGGLYNEQFF
TGCGCCAGCAGCCGGGGAGGGGGACTCTACAATGAGCAGTTCTTC
>TRBD1|TRBJ2-2|few|TRBV24-1
CATSDPGTGKNRRTGELFF
TGTGCCACCAGTGACCCTGGGACAGGGAAAAACCGAAGGACCGGGGAGCTGTTTTTT
>.|TRBJ1-5|.|TRBV7-3
CTSSLKRTGIIQPQHF
TGTACCAGCAGCTTAAAGAGGACGGGGATTATCCAGCCCCAGCATTTT
>.|TRBJ2-5|few|TRBV9
CATASGRGLQETQYF
TGTGCCACAGCGAGTGGCCGGGGGCTCCAAGAGACCCAGTACTTC
>TRBD2|TRBJ2-1|.|TRBV7-2
CASSLPNKLAYEQFF
TGTGCCAGCAGCTTGCCCAATAAACTAGCGTATGAGCAGTTCTTC
>.|TRBJ2-7|once|TRBV5-1
CASSFASDYSEQYF
TGCGCCAGCAGCTTTGCCAGTGATTACAGCGAGCAGTACTTC
>.|TRBJ2-1|.|TRBV5-1
CASSQGPAGNNEQFF
TGCGCCAGCAGCCAAGGTCCTGCTGGCAACAATGAGCAGTTCTTC
>TRBD1|TRBJ1-1|.|TRBV28
CASGNTGGTEAFF
TGTGCCAGCGGGAATACAGGGGGCACTGAAGCTTTCTTT